Following are 14 T cell receptor beta chains from one sample sequenced in a study of T cell responses to AZD1222 COVID-19 vaccine. Only in-frame clones appear in the TCRdb table, and some are missing; sequencing was by immunoSEQ multiplex PCR. The sample has some 140,000 clones, 91% seen once. This specimen consisted of peripheral blood, obtained on day 0 of AZD1222 vaccination. Source of these receptors: an adult in good health.

This chain links TRBV6-5 with TRBJ1-1; the match to TRBD1 covers 7 bases. Per germline, CDR1 MNHEY and CDR2 SVGAGI. After removal of 6 bases from V and 5 bases from J, the junction contained 12 bases not matched to a gene. This CDR3 contains 15 residues. The CDR3 here is CASRYKQGSGTEAFF. The CDR3, as DNA: TGTGCCAGCAGATACAAACAGGGGTCGGGTACTGAAGCTTTCTTT.

CDR3 amino acids: CASSAPAGPSFGTDTQYF. DNA for the CDR3: TGTGCCAGCAGCGCTCCAGCGGGACCGAGCTTTGGCACAGATACGCAGTATTTT. This chain links TRBV9 with TRBJ2-3; 7 nucleotides align to TRBD2. The germline gives CDR1 SGDLS, CDR2 YYNGEE. The CDR3 contains 18 residues. V dropped 3 bases and J dropped 1; count of bases not matched to a gene: 14.

This clone was counted only a few times. J is TRBJ2-7 and V is TRBV10-1; tentatively, D is TRBD2 (6 bases). Trimming took 3 bases from V and 6 from J, leaving 12 bases between them. The CDR3 has 13 amino acids. Germline CDR1 is WNHNN and CDR2 is SYGVQD (reference sequence). Here the CDR3 reads CASSERLGGEQYF. The CDR3 nucleotides read TGCGCCAGCAGTGAACGCCTCGGGGGCGAGCAGTACTTC.

CDR3 region: CASTILGTNYGYTF. Written as DNA, the CDR3 is TGTGCCAGCACCATTTTGGGTACTAACTATGGCTACACCTTC. V and J are TRBV5-4 and TRBJ1-2; D unclear. Germline lookup yields CDR1 SGHNT and CDR2 YYREEE (reference sequence). The CDR3 loop spans 14 amino acids. V was shortened by 6 bases and J by 0 bases, with 12 bases between the two germline ends.

This clone was detected a few times. V usage is TRBV28 and J usage is TRBJ1-4; D unclear. The CDR3 runs to 16 residues. Germline V gene data show CDR1 as MDHEN and CDR2 as SYDVKM. Trimming took 6 bases from V and 2 from J, leaving 16 bases between them. The CDR3 DNA is TGTGCCAGCAGACGCGAGACGGGGAACACTAATGAAAAACTGTTTTTT. Translated, it gives CASRRETGNTNEKLFF.

The rearrangement uses TRBV6-2 or TRBV6-3 and TRBJ1-2, with D maybe TRBD1 (6 bases). The germline CDR1 and CDR2 sequences are MNHEY and SVGEGT. Trimming pared 0 bases from V and 8 bases from J, leaving 16 bases between. The length of the CDR3 is 15 residues. The CDR3 DNA reads TGTGCCAGCAGTTACTCGACAGGAGGATATGGCGGCTACACCTTC. Encoded protein: CASSYSTGGYGGYTF.

This chain uses TRBV7-9 with TRBJ2-1, with 11 bases lining up with TRBD2. J gave up 8 bases and V 8 bases, and 5 bases lay outside the gene matches. This CDR3 spans 13 amino acids. Germline V lookup: CDR1 SEHNR, CDR2 FQNEAQ (reference sequence). CDR3 residues: CASGLAGGDEQFF. The CDR3 DNA sequence: TGTGCCAGCGGTCTAGCGGGGGGAGATGAGCAGTTCTTC.

This clone was picked up one time. This chain connects TRBV11-2 to TRBJ1-1; unclear D gene. The V gene's germline CDR1 is SGHAT and CDR2 FQNNGV. Between the trimmed V and J ends, which lost 1 base and 5 bases, there was a span of 11 bases. This CDR3 contains 14 residues. CDR3 in DNA: TGTGCCAGCAGCTTAGTTTCAGGCCGAACTGAAGCTTTCTTT. Amino acids: CASSLVSGRTEAFF. Full variable domain (missing parts from reference TRBV11-2 and TRBJ1-1): EAGVAQSPRYKIIEKRQSVAFWCNPISGHATLYWYQQILGQGPKLLIQFQNNGVVDDSQLPKDRFSAERLKGVDSTLKIQPAKLEDSAVYLCASSLVSGRTEAFFGQGTRLTVV.

This rearrangement joins TRBV11-1 to TRBJ2-2; D may be TRBD1 or TRBD2 (6 bases each). The CDR3 has 15 residues. CDR1 is SGHAT and CDR2 is FQDESV in the germline V gene (reference sequence). With 7 bases removed from V and 10 bases from J, the gap between germline ends came to 22 bases. The chain's CDR3 is CASTKTPGAHEELFF. Written as DNA, the CDR3 is TGTGCCAGCACAAAAACCCCGGGGGCACATGAGGAGCTGTTTTTT.

V gene TRBV2 combines with J gene TRBJ1-2, with 9 bases matching TRBD1. The CDR3 has 13 amino acids. J lost 3 bases, V lost 8 bases, and 4 bases had no gene match. CDR1 is SNHLY, CDR2 FYNNEI, per germline. Here the CDR3 DNA reads TGTGCCAGCGGGGACAGGGCCCACTATGGCTACACCTTC. This encodes CASGDRAHYGYTF.

V usage is TRBV5-5 and J usage is TRBJ2-6; 8 bases fit TRBD2. V lost 0 bases, J lost 10 bases, and 3 bases stayed unmatched. The CDR3 spans 14 residues. Germline CDR1 reads SGHKS; CDR2 reads YYEKEE (reference sequence). The CDR3 loop is CASSLEGGRNVLTF. In nucleotides, the CDR3 is TGTGCCAGCAGCTTGGAGGGCGGGAGGAACGTCCTGACTTTC. The full variable domain, completed using reference TRBV5-5 and TRBJ2-6, is DAGVTQSPTHLIKTRGQQVTLRCSPISGHKSVSWYQQVLGQGPQFIFQYYEKEERGRGNFPDRFSARQFPNYSSELNVNALLLGDSALYLCASSLEGGRNVLTFGAGSRLTVL.

The genes are TRBV7-9 and TRBJ2-3; either TRBD1 or TRBD2 may supply D (5 bases each). V was pared by 5 bases and J by 1 base, with 10 bases between. The CDR3 has 14 residues. The germline gives CDR1 SEHNR, CDR2 FQNEAQ (reference sequence). The CDR3, as DNA: TGTGCCAGCAGCGTACGGGACGGCACAGATACGCAGTATTTT. It encodes CASSVRDGTDTQYF. The full variable domain, in which reference TRBV7-9 and TRBJ2-3 provide the parts outside the CDR3, is DTGVSQNPRHKITKRGQNVTFRCDPISEHNRLYWYRQTLGQGPEFLTYFQNEAQLEKSRLLSDRFSAERPKGSFSTLEIQRTEQGDSAMYLCASSVRDGTDTQYFGPGTRLTVL.

This chain connects TRBV7-9 to TRBJ2-7; D tentatively fits TRBD1 or TRBD2 (6 bases each). The CDR3 totals 14 residues. Per the germline V gene, CDR1 is SEHNR and CDR2 is FQNEAQ (reference sequence). V lost 2 bases and J 3 bases, leaving 11 bases between the germline ends. The CDR3: CASSLKGGSYEQYF. In DNA, the CDR3 is TGTGCCAGCAGCTTAAAGGGGGGCAGCTACGAGCAGTACTTC.

This clone showed up just once. The V and J genes are TRBV3-1 (or the pseudogene TRBV3-2) and TRBJ2-3, with 12 bases identical to TRBD2. The CDR3 length is 18 residues. V lost 1 base to trimming and J lost 0 bases; unmatched junction nucleotides: 5. Per germline, CDR1 LGHDT and CDR2 YNNKEL (reference sequence). The CDR3 nucleotides read TGTGCCAGCAGCCAAGGCGGACTAGCGGGGTTTAGCACAGATACGCAGTATTTT. Protein: CASSQGGLAGFSTDTQYF.